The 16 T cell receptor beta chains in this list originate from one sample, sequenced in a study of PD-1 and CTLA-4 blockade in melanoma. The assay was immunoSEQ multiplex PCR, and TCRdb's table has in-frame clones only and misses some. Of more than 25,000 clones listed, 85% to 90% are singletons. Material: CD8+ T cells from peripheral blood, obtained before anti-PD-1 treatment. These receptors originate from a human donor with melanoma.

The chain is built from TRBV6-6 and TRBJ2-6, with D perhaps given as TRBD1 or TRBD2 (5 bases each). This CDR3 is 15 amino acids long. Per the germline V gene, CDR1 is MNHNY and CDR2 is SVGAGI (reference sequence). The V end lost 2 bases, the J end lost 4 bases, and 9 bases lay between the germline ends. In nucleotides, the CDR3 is TGTGCCAGCAGTTACGGGGGAGCCGGGGCCAACGTCCTGACTTTC. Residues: CASSYGGAGANVLTF.

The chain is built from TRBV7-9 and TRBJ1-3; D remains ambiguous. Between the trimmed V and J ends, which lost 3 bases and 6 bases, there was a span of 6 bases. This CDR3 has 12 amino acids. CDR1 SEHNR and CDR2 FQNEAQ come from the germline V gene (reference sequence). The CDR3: CASSFRENTIYF. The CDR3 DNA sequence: TGTGCCAGCAGCTTTAGGGAAAACACCATATATTTT.

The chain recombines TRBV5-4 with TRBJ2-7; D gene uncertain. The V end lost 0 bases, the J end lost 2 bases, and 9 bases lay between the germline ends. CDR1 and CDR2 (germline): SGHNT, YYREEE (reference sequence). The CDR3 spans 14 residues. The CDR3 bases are TGTGCCAGCAGCTTGGTGGGGTCCCCCTACGAGCAGTACTTC. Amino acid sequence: CASSLVGSPYEQYF.

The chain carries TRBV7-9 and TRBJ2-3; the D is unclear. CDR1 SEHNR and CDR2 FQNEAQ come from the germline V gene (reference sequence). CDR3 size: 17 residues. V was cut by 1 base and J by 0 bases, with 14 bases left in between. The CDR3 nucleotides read TGTGCCAGCAGCTTAGAAATCACGGGTCCTAGCACAGATACGCAGTATTTT. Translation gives CASSLEITGPSTDTQYF.

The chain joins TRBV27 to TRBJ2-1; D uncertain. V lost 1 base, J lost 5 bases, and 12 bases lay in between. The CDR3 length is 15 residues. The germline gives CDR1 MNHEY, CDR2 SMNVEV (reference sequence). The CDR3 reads CASSLWPSPNNEQFF. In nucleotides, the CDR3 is TGTGCCAGCAGTTTATGGCCGTCCCCTAACAATGAGCAGTTCTTC.

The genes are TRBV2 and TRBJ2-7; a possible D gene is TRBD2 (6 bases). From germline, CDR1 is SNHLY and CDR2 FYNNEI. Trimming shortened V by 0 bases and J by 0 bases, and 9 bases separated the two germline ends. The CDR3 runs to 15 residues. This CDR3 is CASSEAQGLSYEQYF. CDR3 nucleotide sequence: TGTGCCAGCAGTGAAGCGCAGGGACTCTCCTACGAGCAGTACTTC.

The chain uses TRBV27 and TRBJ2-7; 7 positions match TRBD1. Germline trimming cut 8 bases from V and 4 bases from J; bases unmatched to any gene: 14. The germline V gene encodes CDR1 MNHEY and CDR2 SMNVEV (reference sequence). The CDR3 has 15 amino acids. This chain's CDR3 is CASGTSRDSGYEQYF. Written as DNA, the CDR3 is TGTGCCAGCGGGACCTCTCGGGACAGTGGATACGAGCAGTACTTC.

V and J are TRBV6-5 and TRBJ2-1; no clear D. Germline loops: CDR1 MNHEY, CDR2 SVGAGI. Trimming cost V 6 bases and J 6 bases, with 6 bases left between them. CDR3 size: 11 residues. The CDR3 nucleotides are TGTGCCAGCAGAAACTTCAATGAGCAGTTCTTC. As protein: CASRNFNEQFF.

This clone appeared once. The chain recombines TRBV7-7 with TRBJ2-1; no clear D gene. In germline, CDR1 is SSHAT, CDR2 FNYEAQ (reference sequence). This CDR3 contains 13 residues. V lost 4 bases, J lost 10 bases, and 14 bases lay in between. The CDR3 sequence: CASSSLPDGEQFF. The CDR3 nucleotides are TGTGCCAGCAGCTCACTCCCGGACGGCGAGCAGTTCTTC.

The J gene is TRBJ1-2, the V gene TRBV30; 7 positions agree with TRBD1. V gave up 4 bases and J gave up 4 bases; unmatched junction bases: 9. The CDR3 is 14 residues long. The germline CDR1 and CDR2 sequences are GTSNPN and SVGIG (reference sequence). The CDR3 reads CAWTSPDRIYGYTF. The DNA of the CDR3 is TGTGCCTGGACGTCTCCGGACAGGATCTATGGCTACACCTTC.

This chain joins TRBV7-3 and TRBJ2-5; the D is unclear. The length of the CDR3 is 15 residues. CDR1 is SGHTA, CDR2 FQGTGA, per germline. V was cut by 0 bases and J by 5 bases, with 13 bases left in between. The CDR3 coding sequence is TGTGCCAGCAGCTTAACGGCAGCGAAATGGGAGACCCAGTACTTC. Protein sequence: CASSLTAAKWETQYF.

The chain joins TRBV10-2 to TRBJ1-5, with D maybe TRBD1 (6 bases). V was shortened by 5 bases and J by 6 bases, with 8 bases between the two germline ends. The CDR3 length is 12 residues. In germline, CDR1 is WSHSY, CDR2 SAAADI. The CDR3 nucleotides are TGCGCCAGCAGTACAGGGAGTCAGCCCCAGCATTTT. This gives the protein CASSTGSQPQHF.

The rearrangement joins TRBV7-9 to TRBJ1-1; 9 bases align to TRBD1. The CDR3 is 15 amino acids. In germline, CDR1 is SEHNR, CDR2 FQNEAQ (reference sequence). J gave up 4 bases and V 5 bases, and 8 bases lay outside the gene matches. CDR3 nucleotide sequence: TGTGCCAGCAGCCAAGCCGGGACAGGGCGCACTGAAGCTTTCTTT. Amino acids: CASSQAGTGRTEAFF.

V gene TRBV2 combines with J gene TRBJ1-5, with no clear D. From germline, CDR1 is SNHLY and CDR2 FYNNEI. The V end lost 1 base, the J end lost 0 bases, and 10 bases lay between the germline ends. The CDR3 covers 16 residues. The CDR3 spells CASSEGGAYSNQPQHF. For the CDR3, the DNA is TGTGCCAGCAGTGAAGGGGGTGCTTATAGCAATCAGCCCCAGCATTTT. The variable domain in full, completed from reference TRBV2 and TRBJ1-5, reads EPEVTQTPSHQVTQMGQEVILRCVPISNHLYFYWYRQILGQKVEFLVSFYNNEISEKSEIFDDQFSVERPDGSNFTLKIRSTKLEDSAMYFCASSEGGAYSNQPQHFGDGTRLSIL.

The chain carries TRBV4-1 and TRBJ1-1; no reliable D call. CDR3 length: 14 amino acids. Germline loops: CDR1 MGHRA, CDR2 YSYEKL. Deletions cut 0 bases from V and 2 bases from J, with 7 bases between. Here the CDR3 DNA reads TGCGCCAGCAGCCAAGATTGGGGTAACACTGAAGCTTTCTTT. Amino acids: CASSQDWGNTEAFF.

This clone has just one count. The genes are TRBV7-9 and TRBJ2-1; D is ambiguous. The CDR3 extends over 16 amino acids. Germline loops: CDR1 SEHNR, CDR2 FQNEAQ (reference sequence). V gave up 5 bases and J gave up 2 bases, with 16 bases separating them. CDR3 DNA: TGTGCCAGCAGCCCAGTAAGCCAAGGTGCCTACAATGAGCAGTTCTTC. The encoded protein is CASSPVSQGAYNEQFF.